These T cell receptor beta chains were read from a single sample in a study of blood T cell repertoires in COVID-19. The repertoire was sequenced with immunoSEQ multiplex PCR; TCRdb's copy has only in-frame clones and lacks some. The sample has 250,000 to 300,000 clones, almost 90% seen once. The sample was peripheral blood. All receptors come from a woman in her fifties or sixties with COVID-19, enrolled during active disease. CDR3s include the opening cysteine and the closing phenylalanine or tryptophan. The D gene is left open where the match is weak. Clone sizes are given selectively: once, few, many, or a class where the clone is expanded.

clone_size	d_call	v_call	j_call	cdr3_nt	cdr3_aa
NA	TRBD1	TRBV5-6	TRBJ1-5	TGTGCCAGCAGCCCCCGGGGACAGGTTTATCAGCCCCAGCATTTT	CASSPRGQVYQPQHF
NA	NA	TRBV7-2	TRBJ1-4	TGTGCCAGCAGCTCCTTCGGGGGACCCGAACGACTGTTTTTT	CASSSFGGPERLFF
NA	NA	TRBV15	TRBJ2-5	TGTGCCACCAGCAGAGACACTAGTCAAGAGACCCAGTACTTC	CATSRDTSQETQYF
NA	TRBD1	TRBV5-1	TRBJ2-1	TGCGCCTCCAGGGCAGGGGGCGTATACAATGAGCAGTTCTTC	CASRAGGVYNEQFF
NA	NA	TRBV5-5	TRBJ2-7	TGTGCCAGCAGCTTGGGAGGTCAGGGTGTCTACGAGCAGTACTTC	CASSLGGQGVYEQYF
NA	TRBD2	TRBV19	TRBJ2-6	TGTGCCAGTAGTTCGCTAGCGGGGGGCCTAGTCTTCTCTGGGGCCAACGTCCTGACTTTC	CASSSLAGGLVFSGANVLTF
NA	NA	TRBV28	TRBJ1-2	TGTGCCAGCAGTTTGCCGACAGCGATTAACTATGGCTACACCTTC	CASSLPTAINYGYTF
NA	TRBD1	TRBV19	TRBJ1-6	TGTGCCAGTACCTCGACAGGGGGGACAGGGCGATCACCCCTCCACTTT	CASTSTGGTGRSPLHF
NA	TRBD1	TRBV6-2/TRBV6-3	TRBJ1-1	TGTGCCAGCAGTGACGAAGGACAGGGGTTCGGTGGTGAAGCTTTCTTT	CASSDEGQGFGGEAFF
NA	TRBD1	TRBV5-1	TRBJ1-1	TGCGCCAGCAGCTTGTGGGGGGACAGTTACACTGAAGCTTTCTTT	CASSLWGDSYTEAFF
NA	NA	TRBV5-5	TRBJ2-3	TGTGCCAGCAGCTGGACTGGGGATACGCAGTATTTT	CASSWTGDTQYF
NA	NA	TRBV7-2	TRBJ1-5	TGTGCCAGCAGCTTAGAGTACAGGGACAATCAGCCCCAGCATTTT	CASSLEYRDNQPQHF
NA	NA	TRBV7-8	TRBJ1-6	TGTGCCAGCAGCTTGAATCGAGGGCGAAATTCACCCCTCCACTTT	CASSLNRGRNSPLHF
NA	TRBD1	TRBV27	TRBJ1-2	TGTGCCAGCAGGGACCTCAAAACAGGGGGCTCCTATGGCTACACCTTC	CASRDLKTGGSYGYTF
NA	NA	TRBV5-6	TRBJ2-1	TGTGCCAGCAGCCCAATAAGGGGAGGTGGCAATGAGCAGTTCTTC	CASSPIRGGGNEQFF
NA	NA	TRBV5-1	TRBJ2-7	TGCGCCAGCAGCTGGGGGGACCCTAGCTCCTACGAGCAGTACTTC	CASSWGDPSSYEQYF
NA	TRBD1	TRBV6-6	TRBJ1-2	TGTGCCAGCAGTAACCGACAGGGTAACTATGGCTACACCTTC	CASSNRQGNYGYTF
NA	NA	TRBV19	TRBJ1-1	TGTGCCAGTAGTGTCCAGGGGAACACTGAAGCTTTCTTT	CASSVQGNTEAFF
NA	TRBD1	TRBV6-6	TRBJ2-2	TGTGCCAGCAGTTGGGGACAGGGCGCCGGGGAGCTGTTTTTT	CASSWGQGAGELFF
few	NA	TRBV19	TRBJ1-6	TGTGCCAGTAGCTCTGGGGGGGACTATAATTCACCCCTCCACTTT	CASSSGGDYNSPLHF
NA	NA	TRBV19	TRBJ1-5	TGTGCCAGTAGTGCCCAGGGGAGTCAGCCCCAGCATTTT	CASSAQGSQPQHF
NA	TRBD1	TRBV28	TRBJ2-7	TGTGCCAGCAGTCGCACCGACAGGGGACGGGAGCAGTACTTC	CASSRTDRGREQYF
NA	NA	TRBV6-1	TRBJ1-5	TGTGCCAGCAGTGAAGTTCCGGGACAGCCCCAGCATTTT	CASSEVPGQPQHF